This T cell receptor (beta chain) was captured by sequencing in a study of Ad26.COV2.S vaccination and SARS-CoV-2 variants. Across the study: Intramuscular Ad26.COV2.S doses were given once or twice, 56 days apart.

Clones were sequenced by immunoSEQ multiplex PCR, and TCRdb holds only the in-frame ones, with some missing. Of 350,000 to 500,000 clones in the sample, 80% to 95% were seen once. The V and J ends lost 7 bases and 6 bases, in that order; junction bases with no gene match: 7. Per germline, CDR1 MNHNS and CDR2 SASEGT. This CDR3 contains 13 residues. Study-wide findings and caveats: Individuals receiving vaccine had higher spike-specific TCR breadth than placebo recipients did.

On this clone: Its antigen is undetermined.

The treatment denotes: 15 to 20 received Ad26.COV2.S at low or high dose, single or two shots; 5 received placebo; per-sample allocation not given. It was on day 63 after the first vaccine or placebo injection that samples were taken. Sequencing was performed on peripheral blood, taken in a trial of Ad26.COV2.S vaccine versus placebo. The J gene is TRBJ1-2, the V gene TRBV6-1, with TRBD1 matching over 8 bases. This receptor was taken from a person aged 18-60 years who received the Ad26.COV2.S COVID-19 vaccine or a placebo. CDR3 protein: CASTKQGVNGYTF. The CDR3 nucleotides read TGTGCCAGCACCAAACAGGGGGTGAATGGCTACACCTTC.